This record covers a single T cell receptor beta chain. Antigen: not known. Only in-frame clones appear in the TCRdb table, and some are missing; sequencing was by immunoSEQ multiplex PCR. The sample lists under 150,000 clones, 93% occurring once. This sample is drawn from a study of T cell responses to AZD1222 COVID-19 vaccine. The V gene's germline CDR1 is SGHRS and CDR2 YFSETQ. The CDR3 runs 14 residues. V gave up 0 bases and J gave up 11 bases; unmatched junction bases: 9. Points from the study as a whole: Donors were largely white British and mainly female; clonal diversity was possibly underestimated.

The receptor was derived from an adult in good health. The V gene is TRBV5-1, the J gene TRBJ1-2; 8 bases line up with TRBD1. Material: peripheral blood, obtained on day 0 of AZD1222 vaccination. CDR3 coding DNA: TGCGCCAGCAGCTTGGATTTAGACAGGGGATCGTACACCTTC. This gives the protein CASSLDLDRGSYTF.